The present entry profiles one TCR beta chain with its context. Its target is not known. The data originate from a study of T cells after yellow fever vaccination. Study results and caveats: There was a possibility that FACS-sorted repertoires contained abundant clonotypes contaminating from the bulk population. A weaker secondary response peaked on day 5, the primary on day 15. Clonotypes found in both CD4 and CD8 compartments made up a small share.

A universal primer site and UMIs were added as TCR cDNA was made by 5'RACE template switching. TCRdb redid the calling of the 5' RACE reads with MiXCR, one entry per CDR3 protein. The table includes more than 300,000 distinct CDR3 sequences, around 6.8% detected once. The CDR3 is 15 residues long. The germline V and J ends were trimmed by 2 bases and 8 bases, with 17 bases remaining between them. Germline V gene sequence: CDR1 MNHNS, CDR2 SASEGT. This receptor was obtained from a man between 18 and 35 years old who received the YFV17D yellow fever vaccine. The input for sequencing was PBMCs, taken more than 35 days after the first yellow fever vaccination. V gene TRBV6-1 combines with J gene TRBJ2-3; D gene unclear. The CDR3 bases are TGTGCCAGCAGTGAAACCTCCTCGGGCGGCTCTACGCAGTATTTT. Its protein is CASSETSSGGSTQYF.